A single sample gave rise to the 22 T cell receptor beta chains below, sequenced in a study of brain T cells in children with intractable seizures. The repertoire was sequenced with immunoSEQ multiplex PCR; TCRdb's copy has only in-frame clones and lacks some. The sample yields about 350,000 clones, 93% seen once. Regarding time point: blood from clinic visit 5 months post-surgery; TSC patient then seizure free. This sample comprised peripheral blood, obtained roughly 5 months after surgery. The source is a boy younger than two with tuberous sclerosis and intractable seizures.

The DNA for the CDR3 is TGCGCCAGCAGCCGCGCCGGGTCCACAGGCGGCACCGGGGAGCTGTTTTTT. Protein sequence: CASSRAGSTGGTGELFF. V is TRBV5-1 and J is TRBJ2-2; tentatively, D is TRBD1 (5 bases). The CDR3 sequence is 17 residues long. Trimming took 4 bases from V and 4 from J, leaving 20 bases between them. CDR1 is SGHRS, CDR2 YFSETQ, per germline.

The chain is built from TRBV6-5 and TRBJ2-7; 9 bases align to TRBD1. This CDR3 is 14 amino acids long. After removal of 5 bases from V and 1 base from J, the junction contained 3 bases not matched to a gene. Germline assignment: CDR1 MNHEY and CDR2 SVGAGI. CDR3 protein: CASSKQGASYEQYF. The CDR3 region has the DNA TGTGCCAGCAGTAAACAGGGGGCGTCCTACGAGCAGTACTTC.

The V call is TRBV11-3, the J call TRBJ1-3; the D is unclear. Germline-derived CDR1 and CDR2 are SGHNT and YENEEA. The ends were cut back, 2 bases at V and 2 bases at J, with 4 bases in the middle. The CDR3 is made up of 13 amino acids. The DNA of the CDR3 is TGTGCCAGCAGCTTACGAACTGGAAACACCATATATTTT. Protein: CASSLRTGNTIYF.

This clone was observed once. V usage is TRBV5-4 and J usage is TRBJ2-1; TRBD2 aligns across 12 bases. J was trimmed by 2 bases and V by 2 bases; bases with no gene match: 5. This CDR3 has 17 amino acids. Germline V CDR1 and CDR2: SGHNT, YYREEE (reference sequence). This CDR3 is CASSLTLAGGPYNEQFF. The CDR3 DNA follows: TGTGCCAGCAGCTTAACCCTAGCGGGAGGGCCCTACAATGAGCAGTTCTTC.

The CDR3 coding sequence is TGCGCCAGTCGGACCCCCGGGGACACCGGGGAGCTGTTTTTT. Its translation: CASRTPGDTGELFF. The chain couples TRBV5-1 to TRBJ2-2, with D tentatively TRBD2 (5 bases). The CDR3 has 14 amino acids. Per the germline V gene, CDR1 is SGHRS and CDR2 is YFSETQ. Trimming left V 8 bases short and J 3 bases short, with 14 bases between.

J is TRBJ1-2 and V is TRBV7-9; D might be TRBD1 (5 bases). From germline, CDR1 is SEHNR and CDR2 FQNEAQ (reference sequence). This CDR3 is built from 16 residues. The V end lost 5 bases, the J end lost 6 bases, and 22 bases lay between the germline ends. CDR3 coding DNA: TGTGCCAGCAGCGCCTCCGGGACCCTCATTCAACATGGCTACACCTTC. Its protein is CASSASGTLIQHGYTF. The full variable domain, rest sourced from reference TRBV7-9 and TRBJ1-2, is DTGVSQNPRHKITKRGQNVTFRCDPISEHNRLYWYRQTLGQGPEFLTYFQNEAQLEKSRLLSDRFSAERPKGSFSTLEIQRTEQGDSAMYLCASSASGTLIQHGYTFGSGTRLTVV.

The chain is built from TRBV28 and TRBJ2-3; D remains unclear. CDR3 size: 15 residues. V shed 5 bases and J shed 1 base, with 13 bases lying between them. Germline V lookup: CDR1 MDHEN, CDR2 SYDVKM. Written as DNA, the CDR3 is TGTGCCAGCAGTCACTTCGTAAGTGGCACAGATACGCAGTATTTT. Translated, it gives CASSHFVSGTDTQYF.

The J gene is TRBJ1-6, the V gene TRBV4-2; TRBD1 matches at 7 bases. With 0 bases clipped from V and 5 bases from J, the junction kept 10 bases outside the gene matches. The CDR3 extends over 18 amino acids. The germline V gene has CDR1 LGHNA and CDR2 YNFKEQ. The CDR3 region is CASSQEYQGTENNSPLHF. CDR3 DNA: TGTGCCAGCAGCCAAGAGTACCAGGGGACAGAAAATAATTCACCCCTCCACTTT.

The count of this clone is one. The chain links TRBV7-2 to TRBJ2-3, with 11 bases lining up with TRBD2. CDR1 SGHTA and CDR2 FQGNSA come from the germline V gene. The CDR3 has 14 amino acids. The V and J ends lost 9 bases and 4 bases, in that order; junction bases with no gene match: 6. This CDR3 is CASNSGGASDTQYF. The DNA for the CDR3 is TGTGCCAGTAATAGCGGGGGGGCCTCAGATACGCAGTATTTT.

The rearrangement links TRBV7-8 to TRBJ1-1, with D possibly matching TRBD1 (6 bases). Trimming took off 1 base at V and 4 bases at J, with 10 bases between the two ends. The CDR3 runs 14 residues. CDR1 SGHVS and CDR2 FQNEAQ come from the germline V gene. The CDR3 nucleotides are TGTGCCAGCAGCTTAGAACGCAGGGGCACTGAAGCTTTCTTT. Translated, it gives CASSLERRGTEAFF.

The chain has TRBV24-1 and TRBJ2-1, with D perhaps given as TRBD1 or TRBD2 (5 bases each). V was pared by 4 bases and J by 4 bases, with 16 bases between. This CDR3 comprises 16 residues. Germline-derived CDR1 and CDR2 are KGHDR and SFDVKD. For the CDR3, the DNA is TGTGCCACCAGTGACCCTAGTGGGACGGCTTACAATGAGCAGTTCTTC. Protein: CATSDPSGTAYNEQFF.

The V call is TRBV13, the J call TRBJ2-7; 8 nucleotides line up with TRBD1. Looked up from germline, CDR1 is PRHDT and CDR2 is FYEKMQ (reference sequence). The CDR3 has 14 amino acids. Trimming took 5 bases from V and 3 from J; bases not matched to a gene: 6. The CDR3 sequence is CASSPRGHLYEQYF. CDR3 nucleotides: TGTGCCAGCAGCCCCAGGGGGCACCTCTACGAGCAGTACTTC.

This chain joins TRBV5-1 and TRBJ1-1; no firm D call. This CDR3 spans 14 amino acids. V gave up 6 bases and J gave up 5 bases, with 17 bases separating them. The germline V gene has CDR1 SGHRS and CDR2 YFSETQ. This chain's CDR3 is CASTQREGGTEAFF. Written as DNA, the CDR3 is TGCGCCAGCACCCAAAGGGAGGGAGGAACTGAAGCTTTCTTT. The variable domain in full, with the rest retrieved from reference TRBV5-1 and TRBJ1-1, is KAGVTQTPRYLIKTRGQQVTLSCSPISGHRSVSWYQQTPGQGLQFLFEYFSETQRNKGNFPGRFSGRQFSNSRSEMNVSTLELGDSALYLCASTQREGGTEAFFGQGTRLTVV.

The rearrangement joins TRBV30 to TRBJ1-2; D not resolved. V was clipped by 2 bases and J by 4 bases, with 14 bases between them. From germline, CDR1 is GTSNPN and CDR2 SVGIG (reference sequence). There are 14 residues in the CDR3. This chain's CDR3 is CAWSPHRTAYGYTF. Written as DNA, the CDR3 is TGTGCCTGGAGTCCTCACCGGACGGCCTATGGCTACACCTTC.

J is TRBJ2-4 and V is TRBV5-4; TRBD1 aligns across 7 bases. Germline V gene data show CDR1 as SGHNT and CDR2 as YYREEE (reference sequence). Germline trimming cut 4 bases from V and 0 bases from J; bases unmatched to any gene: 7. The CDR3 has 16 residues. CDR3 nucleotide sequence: TGTGCCAGCAGCGACCCGACAGGGCCAGCCAAAAACATTCAGTACTTC. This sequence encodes CASSDPTGPAKNIQYF.

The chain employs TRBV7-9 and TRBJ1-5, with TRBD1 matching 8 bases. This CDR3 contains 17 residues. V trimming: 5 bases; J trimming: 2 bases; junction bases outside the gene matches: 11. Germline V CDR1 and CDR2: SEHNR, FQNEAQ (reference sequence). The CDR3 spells CASSPGQGRIGNQPQHF. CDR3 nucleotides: TGTGCCAGCAGCCCTGGACAGGGAAGGATAGGCAATCAGCCCCAGCATTTT.

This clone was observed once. The CDR3 reads CASSLGRASGYFTDTQYF. The CDR3 DNA sequence: TGTGCCAGCAGCTTGGGTAGGGCTAGCGGCTACTTCACAGATACGCAGTATTTT. This chain joins TRBV5-4 and TRBJ2-3; TRBD2 aligns across 7 bases. J was trimmed by 2 bases and V by 0 bases; bases with no gene match: 12. From germline, CDR1 is SGHNT and CDR2 YYREEE (reference sequence). CDR3 size: 18 residues.

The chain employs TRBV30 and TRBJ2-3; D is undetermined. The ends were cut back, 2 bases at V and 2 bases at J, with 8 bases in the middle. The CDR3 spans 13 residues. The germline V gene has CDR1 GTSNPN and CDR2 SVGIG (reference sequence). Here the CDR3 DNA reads TGTGCCTGGAGTCGTGAACTCACAGATACGCAGTATTTT. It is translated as CAWSRELTDTQYF.

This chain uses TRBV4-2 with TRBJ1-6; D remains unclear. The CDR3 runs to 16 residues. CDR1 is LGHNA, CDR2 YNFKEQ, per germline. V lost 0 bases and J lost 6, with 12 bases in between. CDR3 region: CASSQEDPEGNSPLHF. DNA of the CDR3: TGTGCCAGCAGCCAAGAAGACCCAGAAGGTAATTCACCCCTCCACTTT.

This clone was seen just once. CDR3 protein: CASSQDRLGLTKETQYF. DNA of the CDR3: TGCGCCAGCAGCCAAGATCGGCTAGGCCTTACAAAAGAGACCCAGTACTTC. V is TRBV4-1 and J is TRBJ2-5, with D unresolved. V was cut by 0 bases and J by 3 bases, with 17 bases left in between. The CDR3 extends over 17 amino acids. The germline V gene has CDR1 MGHRA and CDR2 YSYEKL.

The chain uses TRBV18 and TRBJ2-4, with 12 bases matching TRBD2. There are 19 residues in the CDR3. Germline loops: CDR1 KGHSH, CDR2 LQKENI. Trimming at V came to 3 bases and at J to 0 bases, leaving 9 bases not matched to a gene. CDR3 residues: CASSPETSGGPLAKNIQYF. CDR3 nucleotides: TGTGCCAGCTCACCTGAAACTAGCGGGGGGCCCCTAGCCAAAAACATTCAGTACTTC.

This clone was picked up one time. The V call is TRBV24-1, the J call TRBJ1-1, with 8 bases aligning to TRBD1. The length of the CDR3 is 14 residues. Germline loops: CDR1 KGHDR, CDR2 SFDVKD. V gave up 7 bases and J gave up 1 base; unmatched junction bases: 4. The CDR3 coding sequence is TGTGCCACCAGCTCAGGGGGCAGGAACACTGAAGCTTTCTTT. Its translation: CATSSGGRNTEAFF.